A single sample gave rise to the 27 T cell receptor beta chains below, sequenced in a study of Ad26.COV2.S vaccination and SARS-CoV-2 variants. The treatment: 19 received Ad26.COV2.S at low or high dose, single or two shots; several received placebo; per-sample allocation not given. Day 63 after the first injection of vaccine or placebo was the sampling time. Libraries were prepared by immunoSEQ multiplex PCR; TCRdb keeps only in-frame clonotypes and omits some of them. The sample yields about 350,000 clones, 80% to 90% seen once. The sample in question was peripheral blood, obtained in a trial of Ad26.COV2.S vaccine versus placebo. The receptors stem from a person between 18 and 60 years old who received the Ad26.COV2.S COVID-19 vaccine or a placebo.

The count of this clone is one. The chain joins TRBV19 to TRBJ2-1; TRBD2 aligns across 9 bases. V was pared by 2 bases and J by 4 bases, with 6 bases of the junction left unmatched. Germline V gene lookup returns CDR1 LNHDA and CDR2 SQIVND (reference sequence). This CDR3 spans 16 amino acids. CDR3 nucleotides: TGTGCCAGTAGTATATTTAGCGGGAGAAGATACAATGAGCAGTTCTTC. Protein sequence: CASSIFSGRRYNEQFF. Complete variable domain (other parts from reference TRBV19 and TRBJ2-1): DGGITQSPKYLFRKEGQNVTLSCEQNLNHDAMYWYRQDPGQGLRLIYYSQIVNDFQKGDIAEGYSVSREKKESFPLTVTSAQKNPTAFYLCASSIFSGRRYNEQFFGPGTRLTVL.

The rearrangement uses TRBV2 and TRBJ1-2; 9 bases agree with TRBD1. Trimming cost V 7 bases and J 4 bases; bases outside gene matches: 7. The germline V gene encodes CDR1 SNHLY and CDR2 FYNNEI. This CDR3 has 14 residues. The chain's CDR3 is CASTIPGQGYGYTF. Written as DNA, the CDR3 is TGTGCCAGCACTATTCCGGGACAGGGCTATGGCTACACCTTC.

The V gene is TRBV11-3, the J gene TRBJ1-6; no clear D gene. The CDR3 is made up of 14 amino acids. Trimming cost V 1 base and J 10 bases, with 11 bases left between them. Germline values: CDR1 SGHNT, CDR2 YENEEA. CDR3 amino acids: CASSLGGNSSPLHF. The CDR3 nucleotides read TGTGCCAGCAGCTTAGGAGGGAATAGCTCACCCCTCCACTTT.

V and J are TRBV6-5 and TRBJ2-1; TRBD2 aligns across 8 bases. The CDR3 has 14 residues. Germline loops: CDR1 MNHEY, CDR2 SVGAGI. Losses at the gene ends were 8 bases for V and 9 bases for J; bases not matched to a gene: 12. CDR3 region: CASGWASGGTEQFF. CDR3 coding DNA: TGTGCCAGCGGTTGGGCCAGCGGGGGCACTGAGCAGTTCTTC.

The CDR3 reads CASSPRGWAGVITEAFF. CDR3 in DNA: TGTGCCAGCAGCCCGAGGGGTTGGGCAGGGGTAATCACTGAAGCTTTCTTT. The chain uses TRBV7-8 and TRBJ1-1, with TRBD1 as a possible D gene (6 bases). Germline lookup yields CDR1 SGHVS and CDR2 FQNEAQ. The CDR3 covers 17 residues. The germline V and J ends were trimmed by 5 bases and 4 bases, with 23 bases remaining between them.

This chain uses TRBV19 with TRBJ1-5, with 8 bases matching TRBD1. Germline loops: CDR1 LNHDA, CDR2 SQIVND (reference sequence). This CDR3 is built from 16 residues. The V segment lost 8 bases and the J segment 0 bases; nucleotides outside the gene matches: 9. CDR3 nucleotide sequence: TGTGCCAGTCACGGACAGGGTGGTTATAGCAATCAGCCCCAGCATTTT. Amino acids: CASHGQGGYSNQPQHF.

The genes are TRBV6-4 and TRBJ2-2; possible D gene TRBD2, 5 bases. The CDR3 is made up of 10 amino acids. V was pared by 11 bases and J by 7 bases, with 8 bases between. Germline V gives CDR1 MRHNA, CDR2 SNTAGT. The CDR3 protein is CAGSIGELFF. In nucleotides, the CDR3 is TGTGCCGGGAGCATCGGGGAGCTGTTTTTT.

This clone was counted once. V is TRBV14 and J is TRBJ1-1; TRBD1 is a possible D gene (5 bases). Per the germline V gene, CDR1 is SGHDN and CDR2 is FVKESK. This CDR3 is built from 14 residues. The V gene lost 1 base and the J gene lost 3 bases, with 9 bases spanning the gap. CDR3 sequence: CASSQGGFYTEAFF. The CDR3 DNA reads TGTGCCAGCAGCCAAGGGGGGTTCTACACTGAAGCTTTCTTT.

This clone was seen once. V gene TRBV27 combines with J gene TRBJ1-2, with D perhaps TRBD1 (6 bases). The germline V and J ends were trimmed by 2 bases and 7 bases, with 14 bases remaining between them. Germline-derived CDR1 and CDR2 are MNHEY and SMNVEV (reference sequence). There are 14 residues in the CDR3. CDR3 in DNA: TGTGCCAGCAGTTTACAATCAGGGGTGGGTGGCTACACCTTC. It encodes CASSLQSGVGGYTF.

The CDR3 reads CASSPAGGPTEAFF. The CDR3 DNA is TGCGCCAGCAGCCCCGCGGGGGGACCCACTGAAGCTTTCTTT. V gene TRBV4-1 combines with J gene TRBJ1-1; a possible D gene is TRBD1 (5 bases). Trimming removed 4 bases at V and 4 bases at J, with 13 bases between. CDR3 length equals 14 residues. CDR1 is MGHRA, CDR2 YSYEKL, per germline.

J is TRBJ2-3 and V is TRBV6-2 or TRBV6-3, with D uncertain. From germline, CDR1 is MNHEY and CDR2 SVGEGT. The V end was cut by 4 bases, the J end by 4 bases, with 6 bases between. The CDR3 has 12 residues. The CDR3, as DNA: TGTGCCAGCAGTTGGCTCTCAGATACGCAGTATTTT. Protein product: CASSWLSDTQYF.

Here the CDR3 DNA reads TGTGCCAGCAGCCCATACGGGCAGGTTGGCTACACCTTC. The encoded protein is CASSPYGQVGYTF. This sequence joins TRBV7-2 and TRBJ1-2; unclear D gene. V shed 5 bases and J shed 7 bases, with 14 bases lying between them. CDR3 length equals 13 residues. The germline gives CDR1 SGHTA, CDR2 FQGNSA.

The chain couples TRBV19 to TRBJ2-2, with D perhaps matching TRBD2 (6 bases). The germline V gene encodes CDR1 LNHDA and CDR2 SQIVND (reference sequence). V lost 9 bases and J lost 6, with 20 bases in between. The CDR3 loop spans 15 amino acids. DNA of the CDR3: TGTGCCAGCACTCGGCGGGACGGAGAGGCCGGGGAGCTGTTTTTT. As protein: CASTRRDGEAGELFF.

V gene TRBV30 combines with J gene TRBJ2-7; a possible D gene is TRBD2 (5 bases). CDR1 is GTSNPN and CDR2 is SVGIG in the germline V gene (reference sequence). The length of the CDR3 is 14 residues. V dropped 3 bases and J dropped 2 bases, with 14 bases sitting between them. The CDR3 protein is CAWSEAGGTYEQYF. The CDR3 region has the DNA TGTGCCTGGAGCGAGGCGGGTGGGACCTACGAGCAGTACTTC.

The J gene is TRBJ2-1, the V gene TRBV6-4, with 7 bases identical to TRBD2. The germline V gene encodes CDR1 MRHNA and CDR2 SNTAGT. The V segment lost 0 bases and the J segment 4 bases; nucleotides outside the gene matches: 3. The CDR3 is 15 amino acids. CDR3 sequence (DNA): TGTGCCAGCAGTGACTCGATGGGAGGGTACAATGAGCAGTTCTTC. It is translated as CASSDSMGGYNEQFF.

This chain uses TRBV9 with TRBJ1-4, with TRBD1 identical over 7 bases. Per germline, CDR1 SGDLS and CDR2 YYNGEE. The CDR3 is 14 residues long. V was pared by 3 bases and J by 6 bases, with 5 bases of the junction left unmatched. CDR3 amino acids: CASSADRVDEKLFF. CDR3 sequence (DNA): TGTGCCAGCAGCGCCGACAGGGTAGATGAAAAACTGTTTTTT.

This clone turned up a few times. This chain connects TRBV7-9 to TRBJ1-6; 9 nucleotides align to TRBD1. The CDR3 is 16 amino acids. V shed 0 bases and J 10 bases; nucleotides not matched to a gene: 7. Germline CDR1 reads SEHNR; CDR2 reads FQNEAQ (reference sequence). DNA for the CDR3: TGTGCCAGCAGCTTAGCGTCCGGGACAGGGACCTCACCCCTCCACTTT. Encoded protein: CASSLASGTGTSPLHF.

This clone has a handful of counts. The chain employs TRBV20-1 and TRBJ1-5; D not resolved. V lost 3 bases and J 5 bases, leaving 11 bases between the germline ends. This CDR3 comprises 13 residues. Germline-derived CDR1 and CDR2 are DFQATT and SNEGSKA (reference sequence). The CDR3 protein is CSASYGHDQPQHF. The CDR3 nucleotides are TGCAGTGCTAGTTATGGTCACGATCAGCCCCAGCATTTT.

The J gene is TRBJ2-1, the V gene TRBV7-2; TRBD2 matches 12 bases. The CDR3 totals 14 residues. Germline values: CDR1 SGHTA, CDR2 FQGNSA. V trimming: 6 bases; J trimming: 10 bases; junction bases outside the gene matches: 7. In DNA form, the CDR3 reads TGTGCCAGCAGTCTAGCGGGGGGGCCGAGGGAGCAGTTCTTC. Protein sequence: CASSLAGGPREQFF. Full variable domain (missing parts from reference TRBV7-2 and TRBJ2-1): GAGVSQSPSNKVTEKGKDVELRCDPISGHTALYWYRQSLGQGLEFLIYFQGNSAPDKSGLPSDRFSAERTGGSVSTLTIQRTQQEDSAVYLCASSLAGGPREQFFGPGTRLTVL.

V is TRBV14 and J is TRBJ1-3; D is unresolved. V was shortened by 0 bases and J by 5 bases, with 11 bases between the two germline ends. Germline CDR1 SGHDN, CDR2 FVKESK. The CDR3 is 15 residues long. CDR3 protein: CASSQESAPRNTIYF. DNA of the CDR3: TGTGCCAGCAGCCAAGAATCGGCACCTCGAAACACCATATATTTT. The variable domain in full, completed from reference TRBV14 and TRBJ1-3, reads EAGVTQFPSHSVIEKGQTVTLRCDPISGHDNLYWYRRVMGKEIKFLLHFVKESKQDESGMPNNRFLAERTGGTYSTLKVQPAELEDSGVYFCASSQESAPRNTIYFGEGSWLTVV.

The gene calls are TRBV6-1 and TRBJ1-2; no reliable D call. The CDR3 is made up of 15 amino acids. V lost 0 bases, J lost 2 bases, and 10 bases lay in between. Germline CDR1 MNHNS, CDR2 SASEGT. The CDR3 DNA reads as TGTGCCAGCAGTGAAGCGCCGGGTCTCAACTATGGCTACACCTTC. Translation: CASSEAPGLNYGYTF.

The J gene is TRBJ2-3, the V gene TRBV7-2, with D maybe TRBD2 (5 bases). Trimming shortened V by 2 bases and J by 2 bases, and 8 bases separated the two germline ends. Looked up from germline, CDR1 is SGHTA and CDR2 is FQGNSA. This CDR3 has 14 residues. CDR3 bases: TGTGCCAGCAGCTTACGGGGTACCACAGATACGCAGTATTTT. This gives the protein CASSLRGTTDTQYF.

The CDR3 DNA reads TGTGCCAGTAGTATCGGAGGAGTGGTGAGAGAGACCCAGTACTTC. Residues: CASSIGGVVRETQYF. The chain joins TRBV19 to TRBJ2-5; D may be TRBD2 (5 bases). V was cut by 3 bases and J by 4 bases, with 15 bases left in between. Germline V gene data show CDR1 as LNHDA and CDR2 as SQIVND (reference sequence). This CDR3 contains 15 residues. The whole variable domain, filled in from reference TRBV19 and TRBJ2-5, reads DGGITQSPKYLFRKEGQNVTLSCEQNLNHDAMYWYRQDPGQGLRLIYYSQIVNDFQKGDIAEGYSVSREKKESFPLTVTSAQKNPTAFYLCASSIGGVVRETQYFGPGTRLLVL.

The CDR3: CASRRQATEAFF. CDR3 bases: TGTGCCAGCAGGAGGCAGGCGACTGAAGCTTTCTTT. The rearrangement links TRBV6-5 to TRBJ1-1; D remains ambiguous. The CDR3 spans 12 residues. V shed 6 bases and J shed 5 bases, with 10 bases lying between them. Germline V CDR1 and CDR2: MNHEY, SVGAGI.

The V gene is TRBV6-6, the J gene TRBJ2-4; D uncertain. Trimming removed 5 bases from V and 0 bases from J, with 17 bases in between. The CDR3 extends over 17 amino acids. CDR1 is MNHNY, CDR2 SVGAGI, per germline (reference sequence). The CDR3, as DNA: TGTGCCAGCAGTCAAACCTTGGGCTCACTAGCCAAAAACATTCAGTACTTC. Its protein product is CASSQTLGSLAKNIQYF.

The chain recombines TRBV6-1 with TRBJ1-5, with 7 bases fitting TRBD1. Trimming removed 3 bases from V and 4 bases from J; junction bases left unmatched: 6. The CDR3 runs to 15 residues. CDR1 MNHNS and CDR2 SASEGT come from the germline V gene. CDR3 sequence (DNA): TGTGCCAGCAGTGAGGGACAGATTCCTAATCAGCCCCAGCATTTT. Translated, it gives CASSEGQIPNQPQHF.

The gene calls are TRBV11-2 and TRBJ1-3; D is unclear. Trimming took 0 bases from V and 2 from J, leaving 5 bases between them. This CDR3 comprises 14 residues. In germline, CDR1 is SGHAT, CDR2 FQNNGV. This chain's CDR3 is CASSLERTGNTIYF. CDR3 DNA: TGTGCCAGCAGCTTAGAGAGAACTGGAAACACCATATATTTT.